A selection of T cell receptor beta chains follows, all from one sample in a study of shared T cell receptors in the human thymus. The data were produced by immunoSEQ multiplex PCR, yet TCRdb's version contains in-frame clones alone and is incomplete. Among hundreds of thousands of clones listed, 88% were seen once. These sequences were also reported in another study, on human thymus T cells.

Sequencing was carried out using thymocytes. These receptors came from a boy younger than two with a congenital heart defect. Each CDR3 is given with its conserved first and last residue. D genes are given only for firm matches. The size entry is marked missing in some rows and otherwise reads once, few, many or a size class.

CDR3 protein: CASSESGQNQPQHF
CDR3 DNA: TGTGCCAGCAGTGAATCAGGACAGAATCAGCCCCAGCATTTT
V gene: TRBV2
J gene: TRBJ1-5
clone size: NA
D gene: NA

CDR3 protein: CSEVGLAGGTSSYNEQFF
CDR3 DNA: TGCAGCGAGGTTGGACTAGCGGGAGGAACTAGCTCCTACAATGAGCAGTTCTTC
V gene: TRBV29-1
J gene: TRBJ2-1
clone size: NA
D gene: TRBD2

CDR3 protein: CASSLGRLQETQYF
CDR3 DNA: TGTGCCAGCAGCTTGGGGAGGTTACAAGAGACCCAGTACTTC
V gene: TRBV5-6
J gene: TRBJ2-5
clone size: NA
D gene: NA

CDR3 protein: CASSQDHTEAYGYTF
CDR3 DNA: TGCGCCAGCAGCCAAGATCATACAGAAGCCTATGGCTACACCTTC
V gene: TRBV4-1
J gene: TRBJ1-2
clone size: NA
D gene: NA

CDR3 protein: CASSQGLADTGELFF
CDR3 DNA: TGCGCCAGCAGCCAAGGACTAGCGGACACCGGGGAGCTGTTTTTT
V gene: TRBV4-1
J gene: TRBJ2-2
clone size: NA
D gene: TRBD2

CDR3 protein: CASRTDHQPQHF
CDR3 DNA: TGTGCCAGCAGGACAGATCATCAGCCCCAGCATTTT
V gene: TRBV2
J gene: TRBJ1-5
clone size: NA
D gene: NA

CDR3 protein: CASSLGLAGGEQFF
CDR3 DNA: TGTGCCAGCAGCTTGGGGCTAGCCGGGGGTGAGCAGTTCTTC
V gene: TRBV5-4
J gene: TRBJ2-1
clone size: once
D gene: NA

CDR3 protein: CASSSRGLAGENFEQYF
CDR3 DNA: TGTGCCAGCAGTTCAAGGGGGCTAGCGGGAGAAAACTTCGAGCAGTACTTC
V gene: TRBV7-8
J gene: TRBJ2-7
clone size: NA
D gene: TRBD2

CDR3 protein: CASRRDGSSYNEQFF
CDR3 DNA: TGTGCCAGCAGGCGGGACGGGAGCTCCTACAATGAGCAGTTCTTC
V gene: TRBV6-6
J gene: TRBJ2-1
clone size: NA
D gene: NA

CDR3 protein: CASSQGLAGHSYNEQFF
CDR3 DNA: TGCGCCAGCAGCCAGGGACTAGCGGGCCACTCCTACAATGAGCAGTTCTTC
V gene: TRBV5-1
J gene: TRBJ2-1
clone size: NA
D gene: TRBD2

CDR3 protein: CASSVVGGASPHEQYF
CDR3 DNA: TGTGCCAGCAGCGTAGTTGGGGGGGCTAGTCCCCACGAGCAGTACTTC
V gene: TRBV9
J gene: TRBJ2-7
clone size: once
D gene: NA

CDR3 protein: CATRGLHNEQFF
CDR3 DNA: TGTGCCACCAGGGGGCTACACAATGAGCAGTTCTTC
V gene: TRBV28
J gene: TRBJ2-1
clone size: few
D gene: TRBD1

CDR3 protein: CASSLSGGRNTEAFF
CDR3 DNA: TGTGCCAGCAGTTTATCGGGGGGGAGGAACACTGAAGCTTTCTTT
V gene: TRBV27
J gene: TRBJ1-1
clone size: once
D gene: NA

CDR3 protein: CAVKTGRAPEQYF
CDR3 DNA: TGTGCCGTAAAGACCGGGAGGGCCCCCGAGCAGTACTTC
V gene: TRBV27
J gene: TRBJ2-7
clone size: NA
D gene: TRBD2